A single sample gave rise to the 12 T cell receptor beta chains below, sequenced in a study of shared clonotypes between healthy human individuals. Repertoires were generated with immunoSEQ multiplex PCR, while TCRdb's copy carries only in-frame clones and drops some. The data show some 2.3 million clones, more than 80% seen once. Input material: naive CD4+ T cells from PBMCs. As for subset: CD45RA+ positively selected. Source of these receptors: a man aged 18-30 years in good health. Some clones in this sample may be carry-over from other donors' samples.

The chain uses TRBV2 and TRBJ2-6, with D tentatively TRBD2 (6 bases). Germline V CDR1 and CDR2: SNHLY, FYNNEI. The CDR3 is 15 residues long. Trimming took 4 bases from V and 3 from J, leaving 10 bases between them. DNA of the CDR3: TGTGCCAGCAGTGTAGGAGGGGTTGGGGCCAACGTCCTGACTTTC. Translating it yields CASSVGGVGANVLTF.

The CDR3 spells CASSFGLAGGLWSEQFF. The DNA for the CDR3 is TGTGCCAGCAGCTTCGGACTAGCGGGAGGTTTGTGGAGTGAGCAGTTCTTC. This chain uses TRBV7-9 with TRBJ2-1, with 14 bases aligning to TRBD2. The CDR3 has 17 amino acids. The V and J ends lost 3 bases and 9 bases, in that order; junction bases with no gene match: 10. CDR1 is SEHNR, CDR2 FQNEAQ, per germline (reference sequence).

The genes are TRBV29-1 and TRBJ1-2; D is possibly TRBD1 (5 bases). From germline, CDR1 is SQVTM and CDR2 ANQGSEA. The CDR3 length is 16 residues. Trimming stripped 4 bases from V and 0 bases from J, with 18 bases between. The CDR3 DNA reads TGCAGCGTTGTCGGGGCCAGGGACCAGTCTAACTATGGCTACACCTTC. It yields the protein CSVVGARDQSNYGYTF.

V and J are TRBV7-8 and TRBJ1-2; 10 bases map to TRBD1. CDR1 and CDR2 (germline): SGHVS, FQNEAQ. Trimming took 5 bases from V and 8 from J; bases not matched to a gene: 11. The CDR3 extends over 15 amino acids. The CDR3 is CASSVGQGLWKGYTF. In DNA form, the CDR3 reads TGTGCCAGCAGCGTGGGACAGGGGCTTTGGAAAGGCTACACCTTC.

In its sample, this clone was seen a few times. The chain has TRBV2 and TRBJ2-2; no firm D call. Trimming pared 7 bases from V and 4 bases from J, leaving 16 bases between. This CDR3 has 15 residues. Germline V gives CDR1 SNHLY, CDR2 FYNNEI. This chain's CDR3 is CASKQATSSTGELFF. CDR3 DNA: TGTGCCAGCAAGCAGGCCACCAGCAGCACCGGGGAGCTGTTTTTT. The complete variable domain, with remaining parts taken from reference TRBV2 and TRBJ2-2, reads EPEVTQTPSHQVTQMGQEVILRCVPISNHLYFYWYRQILGQKVEFLVSFYNNEISEKSEIFDDQFSVERPDGSNFTLKIRSTKLEDSAMYFCASKQATSSTGELFFGEGSRLTVL.

The chain uses TRBV28 and TRBJ2-7; weak D call: TRBD1 (6 bases). The V and J ends lost 5 bases and 4 bases respectively, with 18 bases between them. Germline assignment: CDR1 MDHEN and CDR2 SYDVKM. The CDR3 sequence is 15 residues long. CDR3 residues: CASSGYRDTLYEQYF. CDR3 DNA sequence: TGTGCCAGCAGTGGCTACCGGGACACCCTTTACGAGCAGTACTTC.

This clone has only a few counts. The chain employs TRBV28 and TRBJ1-1, with unresolved D. Deletions cut 10 bases from V and 2 bases from J, with 11 bases between. The CDR3 runs to 12 residues. From germline, CDR1 is MDHEN and CDR2 SYDVKM. CDR3 coding DNA: TGTGCCACCGATACCATAAACACTGAAGCTTTCTTT. It codes for CATDTINTEAFF.

CDR3 sequence (DNA): TGTGCCAGCAGACGACAGGGGGCTTACAATGAGCAGTTCTTC. Translation: CASRRQGAYNEQFF. V usage is TRBV2 and J usage is TRBJ2-1, with 10 bases lining up with TRBD1. Germline CDR1 is SNHLY and CDR2 is FYNNEI. Trimming took 6 bases from V and 4 from J; bases not matched to a gene: 3. This CDR3 contains 14 residues.

The chain has TRBV6-1 and TRBJ2-7; 11 bases match TRBD1. Germline CDR1 and CDR2: MNHNS and SASEGT. CDR3 length equals 15 residues. With V trimmed by 7 bases and J by 3 bases, 8 bases remained unmatched. The CDR3 spells CASTRTGGAFYEQYF. CDR3 DNA sequence: TGTGCCAGCACCCGGACAGGGGGCGCTTTCTACGAGCAGTACTTC.

CDR3 loop: CASRTGQGRTYEQYF. Here the CDR3 DNA reads TGTGCCAGCAGGACTGGACAGGGACGAACCTACGAGCAGTACTTC. V gene TRBV6-5 combines with J gene TRBJ2-7, with 8 nucleotides matching TRBD1. The trim removed 6 bases at V and 2 bases at J, leaving 9 bases unmatched. The length of the CDR3 is 15 residues. Germline assignment: CDR1 MNHEY and CDR2 SVGAGI.

The chain employs TRBV7-3 and TRBJ1-2, with D perhaps TRBD1 (5 bases). V was shortened by 2 bases and J by 5 bases, with 15 bases between the two germline ends. The germline V gene has CDR1 SGHTA and CDR2 FQGTGA. The CDR3 length is 15 residues. CDR3 sequence reads: CASSLSGPGAYGYTF. The CDR3 coding sequence is TGTGCCAGCAGCTTATCGGGACCAGGCGCTTATGGCTACACCTTC. Using reference TRBV7-3 and TRBJ1-2 for the parts outside the CDR3, the full variable domain is GAGVSQTPSNKVTEKGKYVELRCDPISGHTALYWYRQSLGQGPEFLIYFQGTGAADDSGLPNDRFFAVRPEGSVSTLKIQRTERGDSAVYLCASSLSGPGAYGYTFGSGTRLTVV.

The J gene is TRBJ1-4, the V gene TRBV6-1; the D is unclear. Trimming took 0 bases from V and 0 from J, leaving 5 bases between them. This CDR3 spans 15 amino acids. Per germline, CDR1 MNHNS and CDR2 SASEGT. CDR3 coding DNA: TGTGCCAGCAGTGAAGCCCCGACAACTAATGAAAAACTGTTTTTT. It specifies CASSEAPTTNEKLFF.